This T cell receptor (beta chain) comes out of a study of cytomegalovirus exposure and HLA in healthy donors. Background on the study: One earlier analysis, a look at 150 million to 200 million T cells, found roughly 120 million unique TCR beta sequences. Falling in the Caucasian-associated ancestry cluster were about four fifths of approximately 400 genotyped donors. The study, taken as a whole, reports: The study had only CMV serostatus as immune exposure information. About 180 TCR beta chains were listed as cytomegalovirus-associated.

V was pared by 2 bases and J by 4 bases, with 8 bases between. CDR3 length: 13 amino acids. Germline CDR1 MDHEN, CDR2 SYDVKM. In the case of this clone: Its antigen is currently unknown.

The PCR contained 60 Vbeta and 13 Jbeta primers. Assay: immunoSEQ multiplex PCR; the TCRdb copy retains only in-frame clones and omits some. The sample holds under 130,000 clones; around 70% are singletons and the top ten take approximately 3%. This TCR derives from a man aged 25-40 years in good health and CMV-seronegative. The sequenced material came from PBMCs. J is TRBJ1-2 and V is TRBV28; D gene ambiguous. CDR3 sequence reads: CASSLGSPYGYTF. The DNA for the CDR3 is TGTGCCAGCAGTTTAGGGAGCCCCTATGGCTACACCTTC.